This passage covers 20 T cell receptor beta chains from one sample sequenced in a study of shared clonotypes between healthy human individuals. Repertoires were generated with immunoSEQ multiplex PCR, while TCRdb's copy carries only in-frame clones and drops some. Of about 960,000 clones listed, approximately 80% are singletons. Sequenced input: memory CD4+ T cells sorted from blood. The subset here: CD45RA-negative fraction. The receptors originated from a man younger than 35 in good health.

A word on this clone: The sample contains more than one DNA sequence encoding this CDR3. The CDR3 protein is CASSLTGYEQYF. CDR3 sequence (DNA): TGCGCCAGCAGCTTAACAGGGTACGAGCAGTACTTC. The rearrangement joins TRBV5-1 to TRBJ2-7; TRBD1 might be the D (6 bases). V lost 2 bases and J 4 bases, leaving 7 bases between the germline ends. Germline V gene data show CDR1 as SGHRS and CDR2 as YFSETQ. The CDR3 has 12 amino acids.

V and J are TRBV27 and TRBJ2-1, with 8 bases lining up with TRBD2. Unmatched junction bases numbered 6, after V lost 5 bases and J lost 0 bases. CDR1 and CDR2 (germline): MNHEY, SMNVEV (reference sequence). The CDR3 runs to 16 residues. CDR3 nucleotides: TGTGCCAGCAGTATGGAACTAGCGGACTCCTACAATGAGCAGTTCTTC. Protein: CASSMELADSYNEQFF.

The chain has TRBV7-9 and TRBJ2-5; 10 bases line up with TRBD1. The germline V gene encodes CDR1 SEHNR and CDR2 FQNEAQ (reference sequence). J gave up 2 bases and V 2 bases, and 5 bases lay outside the gene matches. This CDR3 contains 16 residues. CDR3 nucleotide sequence: TGTGCCAGCAGCTTACCCCGGGACAGGGGTCAAGAGACCCAGTACTTC. This sequence encodes CASSLPRDRGQETQYF.

The rearrangement uses TRBV25-1 and TRBJ1-4, with D possibly matching TRBD1 (5 bases). The CDR3 is 13 residues long. Germline loops: CDR1 MGHDK, CDR2 SYGVNS. Trimming left V 2 bases short and J 4 bases short, with 5 bases between. CDR3 DNA sequence: TGTGCCAGCAGTGAAGACAGTAATGAAAAACTGTTTTTT. Its protein is CASSEDSNEKLFF.

This clone was observed a handful of times. The CDR3 DNA follows: TGCGCCAGCAGCCTCGGACGGACTGAGCAGTTCTTC. Protein sequence: CASSLGRTEQFF. The chain joins TRBV4-3 to TRBJ2-1; D is unclear. Trimming stripped 4 bases from V and 9 bases from J, with 10 bases between. The CDR3 length is 12 residues. Germline CDR1 is LGHNA and CDR2 is YSLEER.

The chain couples TRBV2 to TRBJ1-3; TRBD1 agrees at 7 bases. V dropped 7 bases and J dropped 4; count of bases not matched to a gene: 10. Germline loops: CDR1 SNHLY, CDR2 FYNNEI. The CDR3 loop spans 15 amino acids. This CDR3 is CASTERGPGGNTIYF. CDR3 nucleotides: TGTGCCAGCACCGAGAGGGGGCCGGGAGGAAACACCATATATTTT.

The V gene is TRBV6-6, the J gene TRBJ2-2; 7 bases agree with TRBD2. V was pared by 7 bases and J by 6 bases, with 5 bases of the junction left unmatched. The CDR3 extends over 13 amino acids. Germline loops: CDR1 MNHNY, CDR2 SVGAGI (reference sequence). The CDR3 region is CASTWTRAGELFF. The CDR3 region has the DNA TGTGCCAGCACCTGGACTAGGGCCGGGGAGCTGTTTTTT.

The chain links TRBV6-5 to TRBJ2-7, with TRBD2 identical over 14 bases. Germline-derived CDR1 and CDR2 are MNHEY and SVGAGI. V lost 5 bases and J lost 5; bases outside the gene matches: 5. The CDR3 has 15 amino acids. CDR3 nucleotides: TGTGCCAGCAGTCGCGGGACTAGCGGGAGCCACGAGCAGTACTTC. Translating it yields CASSRGTSGSHEQYF.

This clone was seen more than once but under ten times. The V call is TRBV28, the J call TRBJ1-2; TRBD1 matches at 8 bases. Germline CDR1 is MDHEN and CDR2 is SYDVKM. The CDR3 has 15 amino acids. V lost 4 bases and J lost 4; bases outside the gene matches: 8. The CDR3 region has the DNA TGTGCCAGCAGTTCCGTCAGGGGGCAGGTCTATGGCTACACCTTC. This sequence encodes CASSSVRGQVYGYTF.

This clone has only one observation. The chain carries TRBV5-3 and TRBJ2-1; D gene uncertain. TRBV5-3 is treated as an ORF (open reading frame) with a function not yet certain. The CDR3 consists of 12 residues. The V gene lost 4 bases and the J gene lost 8 bases, with 10 bases spanning the gap. CDR3 loop: CARSPSKDEQFF. The DNA for the CDR3 is TGTGCCAGAAGCCCGAGCAAGGATGAGCAGTTCTTC.

This chain joins TRBV10-3 and TRBJ2-5; no definite D call. The CDR3 loop spans 12 amino acids. The germline gives CDR1 ENHRY, CDR2 SYGVKD. The ends were cut back, 6 bases at V and 4 bases at J, with 9 bases in the middle. CDR3 sequence: CAIRASGETQYF. CDR3 DNA: TGTGCCATCAGAGCGAGTGGAGAGACCCAGTACTTC.

The chain joins TRBV5-1 to TRBJ2-3; 9 bases agree with TRBD2. This CDR3 contains 16 residues. With V trimmed by 1 base and J by 5 bases, 8 bases remained unmatched. The V gene's germline CDR1 is SGHRS and CDR2 YFSETQ. The CDR3 loop reads CASSLSLAGGLDTQYF. The CDR3 coding sequence is TGCGCCAGCAGCTTGAGCTTGGCGGGAGGGTTAGATACGCAGTATTTT.

V and J are TRBV18 and TRBJ2-7; weak D call: TRBD2 (6 bases). The CDR3 is made up of 16 amino acids. The V end was cut by 1 base, the J end by 6 bases, with 19 bases between. CDR1 and CDR2 from the germline V gene are KGHSH and LQKENI. CDR3 bases: TGTGCCAGCTCACCACTAGGGCGGGGCCCTTTTGTCGAGCAGTACTTC. It is translated as CASSPLGRGPFVEQYF.

In the case of this clone: Other DNA sequences of this sample code for an identical CDR3. This rearrangement joins TRBV30 to TRBJ1-2, with 7 nucleotides matching TRBD1. The V segment lost 1 base and the J segment 5 bases; nucleotides outside the gene matches: 7. This CDR3 region has 14 residues. CDR1 and CDR2 (germline): GTSNPN, SVGIG (reference sequence). The CDR3 DNA follows: TGTGCCTGGAGTGCCGGGACAGCTAGTTATGGCTACACCTTC. This gives the protein CAWSAGTASYGYTF. Using reference TRBV30 and TRBJ1-2 for the parts outside the CDR3, the full variable domain is SQTIHQWPATLVQPVGSPLSLECTVEGTSNPNLYWYRQAAGRGLQLLFYSVGIGQISSEVPQNLSASRPQDRQFILSSKKLLLSDSGFYLCAWSAGTASYGYTFGSGTRLTVV.

The chain joins TRBV5-8 to TRBJ1-5; D perhaps matches TRBD1 (5 bases). Trimming left V 6 bases short and J 4 bases short, with 17 bases between. The CDR3 has 15 amino acids. CDR1 is SGHTS, CDR2 YDEGEE, per germline. Here the CDR3 DNA reads TGTGCCAGCACCCTGGGAAGCAGGGCTAATCAGCCCCAGCATTTT. It specifies CASTLGSRANQPQHF.

The chain is built from TRBV6-6 and TRBJ2-2; possible D gene TRBD1, 6 bases. Between the trimmed V and J ends, which lost 6 bases and 6 bases, there was a span of 14 bases. Germline assignment: CDR1 MNHNY and CDR2 SVGAGI (reference sequence). The CDR3 has 14 amino acids. In DNA, the CDR3 is TGTGCCAGCAGGACACAGGGCTTTGCCGGGGAGCTGTTTTTT. Its protein product is CASRTQGFAGELFF.

This clone was counted between two and nine times. Within the sample, other DNA sequences also encode this same CDR3. This chain uses TRBV2 with TRBJ2-7, with 9 positions matching TRBD1. The trim removed 8 bases at V and 4 bases at J, leaving 6 bases unmatched. CDR1 and CDR2 from the germline V gene are SNHLY and FYNNEI. This CDR3 has 13 residues. CDR3 DNA: TGTGCCAGCGGCCGGGACAGGGCGTACGAGCAGTACTTC. Amino acid sequence: CASGRDRAYEQYF.

This clone appeared a single time. The CDR3 DNA reads TGTGCCTCCAACCTAGAACCCGGGGAGCTGTTTTTT. This gives the protein CASNLEPGELFF. This chain links TRBV10-3 with TRBJ2-2; D is ambiguous. Germline CDR1 ENHRY, CDR2 SYGVKD. Trimming took off 11 bases at V and 6 bases at J, with 13 bases between the two ends. The CDR3 is 12 residues long.

The CDR3 nucleotides are TGCAGTGCCCAGGCCGAGGAGACCCAGTACTTC. Its translation: CSAQAEETQYF. This chain joins TRBV20-1 and TRBJ2-5; the D is unclear. Trimming removed 6 bases from V and 5 bases from J, with 10 bases in between. From germline, CDR1 is DFQATT and CDR2 SNEGSKA (reference sequence). The CDR3 runs to 11 residues.

This sequence joins TRBV4-1 and TRBJ2-3; the match to TRBD2 covers 11 bases. The junction had 4 bases not matched to a gene; V was cut back by 4 bases and J by 4 bases. CDR1 is MGHRA, CDR2 YSYEKL, per germline. The CDR3 has 15 residues. The chain's CDR3 is CASSRSGGVADTQYF. The CDR3 coding sequence is TGCGCCAGCAGCCGTAGCGGGGGGGTCGCAGATACGCAGTATTTT.